Listed below are T cell receptor beta chains from one sample, sequenced in a study of tumor-infiltrating lymphocytes in primary liver carcinoma. TCRdb analysed the multiplex PCR reads with MiXCR anew, one entry per CDR3 protein. The profile covers tens of thousands of distinct CDR3 sequences, with 65% to 80% appearing a single time and just under 20% taken by the ten largest. The sequencing input was liver tumor tissue from sampling region 1. The origin of the receptors is a man aged 35-49 years with primary liver carcinoma and hepatitis B virus infection. Each CDR3 is given with its conserved first and last residue. D genes are given only for firm matches. Some rows mark clone size as missing; the rest say once, few, many or name a class of expanded clone.

j_call v_call clone_size d_call cdr3_aa cdr3_nt
TRBJ2-2 TRBV10-2 once - CASSESAPRELFF TGCGCCAGTAGTGAGTCCGCGCCCAGGGAGCTGTTTTTT
TRBJ1-1 TRBV11-2 - TRBD1 CASNRMGGQGFGTEALF TGTGCCAGCAACCGAATGGGGGGACAGGGGTTCGGCACTGAGGCTTTATTT
TRBJ2-3 TRBV5-4 - - CASSLRVSGAANTQYF TGTGCCAGCAGCTTACGGGTCTCAGGTGCGGCAAATACGCAGTATTTT
TRBJ2-6 TRBV6-1 many TRBD2 CASKPSGSGGANVLTF TGTGCCAGCAAGCCTAGCGGGAGCGGGGGGGCCAACGTCCTGACTTTC
TRBJ1-1 TRBV11-2 - TRBD1 CASSRMEGQGIGTEAFF TGTGCCAGTAGCCGAATGGAGGGACAGGGGATCGGCACTGAAGCTTTCTTT
TRBJ1-4 TRBV10-3 - TRBD1 CAISESNRGQANENLFF TGCGCCATCAGTGAGTCGAATAGGGGGCAAGCTAATGAAAACCTGTTTTTT
TRBJ2-1 TRBV11-2 few - CTSSPQGNEQFF TGTACCAGTAGCCCACAGGGCAATGAGCAGTTCTTC
TRBJ2-3 TRBV5-1 - - CTSSLASVSTDTQYF TGCACCAGCAGCTTGGCTAGCGTGAGCACAGATACGCAGTATTTT
TRBJ1-5 TRBV15 - - CATRRIINQPQHF TGTGCCACCAGGAGGATAATCAATCAGCCCCAGCATTTT
TRBJ2-2 TRBV6-1 once - CAVKGPGGNTEELFF TGTGCCGTAAAAGGGCCAGGAGGGAACACCGAGGAACTGTTTTTT
TRBJ2-2 TRBV29-1 - - CSVGGGANTGEPFF -
TRBJ2-1 TRBV10-3 - - CVISDRGGEDEQFF TGTGTCATCAGTGATAGAGGTGGGGAGGATGAGCAGTTCTTC
TRBJ2-3 TRBV6-2/TRBV6-3 medium-sized - CASSYPGTTDTQYF TGTGCCAGCAGTTACCCGGGGACCACAGATACGCAGTATTTT
TRBJ2-1 TRBV4-2 - - CASKVTGANGDNEQFF TGTGCCAGCAAGGTAACCGGGGCTAACGGGGACAATGAGCAGTTCTTC
TRBJ1-1 TRBV29-1 - TRBD1 CNANRGMNTEAFF TGCAACGCTAACAGGGGCATGAACACTGAAGCTTTCTTT
TRBJ2-3 TRBV7-9 many - CASSLRQVADTQYF TGTGCCAGCAGCCTGCGACAGGTCGCAGATACGCAGTATTTT
TRBJ1-1 TRBV9 - TRBD1 CASSAMTGETEAFF TGTGCCAGCAGCGCTATGACAGGGGAGACTGAAGCCTTCTTT
TRBJ2-7 TRBV5-1 - - CASTSNRSGEQYF TGCGCCAGCACCTCCAATCGCTCTGGAGAGCAGTACTTC